The 10 T cell receptor beta chains in this list originate from one sample, sequenced in a study of blood T cell repertoires in COVID-19. Sequencing was performed with immunoSEQ multiplex PCR; in TCRdb, only in-frame clones are kept and a portion is missing. Of about 220,000 clones detected, 82% appear once; the ten largest clones hold 3% to 4.5%. Sequencing input: peripheral blood. These receptors all come from an elderly woman with acute or convalescent COVID-19.

The gene calls are TRBV20-1 and TRBJ2-7; perhaps TRBD2 as D (7 bases). The germline V gene has CDR1 DFQATT and CDR2 SNEGSKA (reference sequence). V lost 3 bases to trimming and J lost 3 bases, with 18 bases between them. The CDR3 loop spans 15 amino acids. The CDR3 reads CSASPTWGGGYEQYF. In nucleotides, the CDR3 is TGCAGTGCTAGTCCCACTTGGGGAGGGGGCTACGAGCAGTACTTC.

A single count supports this clone. The chain combines TRBV18 with TRBJ2-6, with TRBD1 identical over 7 bases. Germline V gene data show CDR1 as KGHSH and CDR2 as LQKENI. V lost 3 bases to trimming and J lost 0 bases; unmatched junction nucleotides: 2. There are 16 residues in the CDR3. CDR3 nucleotides: TGTGCCAGCTCACCCCCAGGGGGCTCTGGGGCCAACGTCCTGACTTTC. Translated: CASSPPGGSGANVLTF.

The chain couples TRBV28 to TRBJ1-1, with a possible D match to TRBD1 (5 bases). Germline lookup yields CDR1 MDHEN and CDR2 SYDVKM. The CDR3 sequence is 14 residues long. Trimming pared 3 bases from V and 5 bases from J, leaving 13 bases between. CDR3 nucleotide sequence: TGTGCCAGCAGTTTCGGACACTTAAGGACTGAAGCTTTCTTT. This sequence encodes CASSFGHLRTEAFF.

The genes are TRBV9 and TRBJ1-5; D unresolved. Trimming shortened V by 0 bases and J by 9 bases, and 13 bases separated the two germline ends. Germline CDR1 SGDLS, CDR2 YYNGEE. The length of the CDR3 is 14 residues. The CDR3 sequence: CASSVDGGYGPQHF. As DNA, the CDR3 is TGTGCCAGCAGCGTAGACGGAGGGTACGGGCCCCAGCATTTT.

The V gene is TRBV6-5, the J gene TRBJ1-5; TRBD1 might be the D (5 bases). Trimming removed 6 bases at V and 4 bases at J, with 13 bases between. CDR1 and CDR2 from the germline V gene are MNHEY and SVGAGI. CDR3 length: 14 amino acids. This CDR3 is CASRPTALNQPQHF. As DNA, the CDR3 is TGTGCCAGCAGACCGACAGCTTTGAATCAGCCCCAGCATTTT.

This clone was seen a few times. The chain recombines TRBV5-4 with TRBJ2-2; maybe TRBD1 (5 bases). The CDR3 contains 16 residues. Germline assignment: CDR1 SGHNT and CDR2 YYREEE (reference sequence). V lost 1 base to trimming and J lost 4 bases, with 14 bases between them. For the CDR3, the DNA is TGTGCCAGCAGCTTGAGTTACAGGAACCCCACCGGGGAGCTGTTTTTT. Its translation is CASSLSYRNPTGELFF. The entire variable domain, with the rest obtained from reference TRBV5-4 and TRBJ2-2, is as follows: ETGVTQSPTHLIKTRGQQVTLRCSSQSGHNTVSWYQQALGQGPQFIFQYYREEENGRGNFPPRFSGLQFPNYSSELNVNALELDDSALYLCASSLSYRNPTGELFFGEGSRLTVL.

The chain carries TRBV7-6 and TRBJ1-3; maybe TRBD1 (5 bases). The CDR3 extends over 13 amino acids. Looked up from germline, CDR1 is SGHVS and CDR2 is FNYEAQ. The V end was cut by 4 bases, the J end by 4 bases, with 8 bases between. CDR3 in amino acids: CASSSNRGNTIYF. The CDR3 coding sequence is TGTGCCAGCAGCTCTAACAGGGGAAACACCATATATTTT.

This clone was found a few times. V gene TRBV2 combines with J gene TRBJ2-2; tentative D call: TRBD2 (6 bases). Germline assignment: CDR1 SNHLY and CDR2 FYNNEI. V was pared by 5 bases and J by 7 bases, with 11 bases between. This CDR3 spans 13 amino acids. The CDR3 DNA sequence: TGTGCCAGCAGTCTGACTAGTAGCGGGGAGCTGTTTTTT. Translation gives CASSLTSSGELFF.

This chain links TRBV6-5 with TRBJ2-3, with 8 bases that match TRBD1. J was trimmed by 4 bases and V by 3 bases; bases with no gene match: 3. This CDR3 contains 14 residues. Germline V gives CDR1 MNHEY, CDR2 SVGAGI. The chain's CDR3 is CASSYSRGPDTQYF. For the CDR3, the DNA is TGTGCCAGCAGTTATAGCAGGGGGCCAGATACGCAGTATTTT.

This clone has only one observation. The gene calls are TRBV7-2 and TRBJ1-1; D call uncertain. The CDR3 covers 14 residues. CDR1 is SGHTA and CDR2 is FQGNSA in the germline V gene. V dropped 6 bases and J dropped 0 bases, with 11 bases sitting between them. The CDR3 bases are TGTGCCAGCAGGCTGTCCGGGGTGAACACTGAAGCTTTCTTT. Translated, it gives CASRLSGVNTEAFF.